The 4 T cell receptor beta chains listed next were all sequenced from one sample in a study of blood T cells in healthy people across ages. Combining a sample-barcoded 5' primer with a J-beta primer mix, a second PCR ran for roughly 7 to 12 cycles. MiXCR, run by TCRdb on the 5' RACE reads, gives a single entry per CDR3 protein. The data contain about 1 million distinct CDR3 sequences, 25% of them singletons. In addition, the sample was reused for a study of T cells of mothers and their children.

Sequenced: blood. These receptors all come from a girl aged 2 to 9 in good health.

This chain links TRBV29-1 with TRBJ1-4; 7 bases align to TRBD1. V lost 6 bases and J lost 8; bases outside the gene matches: 12. CDR1 is SQVTM and CDR2 is ANQGSEA in the germline V gene. This CDR3 comprises 14 residues. CDR3 sequence (DNA): TGCAGCGTCGGATACAGGGGAATAAAAGAAAAACTGTTTTTT. It encodes CSVGYRGIKEKLFF.

Points on this clonotype: At one end, the junction sequence differs from germline, possibly due to a read error. The chain has TRBV7-9 and TRBJ2-1; D gene unclear. CDR1 and CDR2 (germline): SEHNR, FQNEAQ (reference sequence). The CDR3 has 14 amino acids. This chain's CDR3 is CAGSPTLDRDEQFF. The DNA for the CDR3 is TGTGCCGGCAGCCCGACCTTGGATCGGGATGAGCAGTTCTTC. The whole variable domain, filled in from reference TRBV7-9 and TRBJ2-1, reads DTGVSQNPRHKITKRGQNVTFRCDPISEHNRLYWYRQTLGQGPEFLTYFQNEAQLEKSRLLSDRFSAERPKGSFSTLEIQRTEQGDSAMYLCAGSPTLDRDEQFFGPGTRLTVL.

The CDR3 here is CASSRWWGTSYQETQYF. CDR3 bases: TGTGCCAGCAGCCGCTGGTGGGGGACCTCTTACCAAGAGACCCAGTACTTC. The V call is TRBV14, the J call TRBJ2-5; D is tentatively TRBD1 or TRBD2 (5 bases each). Germline lookup yields CDR1 SGHDN and CDR2 FVKESK. CDR3 size: 17 residues. V was pared by 4 bases and J by 0 bases, with 18 bases between.

The chain uses TRBV20-1 and TRBJ2-4, with 9 bases identical to TRBD1. Losses at the gene ends were 3 bases for V and 1 base for J; bases not matched to a gene: 13. CDR1 is DFQATT and CDR2 is SNEGSKA in the germline V gene (reference sequence). This CDR3 has 18 amino acids. The CDR3 DNA follows: TGCAGTGCTAGGGCCGGGACAGGGAGGATTTGGGCCAAAAACATTCAGTACTTC. It specifies CSARAGTGRIWAKNIQYF.